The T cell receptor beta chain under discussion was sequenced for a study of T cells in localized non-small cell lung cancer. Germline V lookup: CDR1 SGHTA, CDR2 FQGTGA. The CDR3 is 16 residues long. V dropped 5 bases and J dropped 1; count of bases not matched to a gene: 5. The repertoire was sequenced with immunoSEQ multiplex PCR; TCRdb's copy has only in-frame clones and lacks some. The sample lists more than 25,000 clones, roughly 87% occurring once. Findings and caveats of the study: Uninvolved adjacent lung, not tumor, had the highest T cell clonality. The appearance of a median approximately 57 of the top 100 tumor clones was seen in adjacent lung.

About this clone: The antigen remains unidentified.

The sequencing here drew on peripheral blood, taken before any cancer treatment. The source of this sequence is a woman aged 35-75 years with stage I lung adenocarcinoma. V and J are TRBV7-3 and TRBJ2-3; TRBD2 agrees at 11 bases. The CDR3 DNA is TGTGCCAGCAGCCTGGGACTAGCGGACCGCACAGATACGCAGTATTTT. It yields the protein CASSLGLADRTDTQYF.